These 18 T cell receptor beta chains were all obtained from the same sample, sequenced in a study of control samples from healthy donors and cancer patients. Assay used: immunoSEQ multiplex PCR; TCRdb lists only in-frame clones, some missing. The sample has around 150,000 clones, 90% to 95% seen once. Sequenced: blood. These receptors all stem from a woman aged 40 to 50 in good health.

This sequence joins TRBV5-1 and TRBJ2-7; TRBD2 aligns across 8 bases. This CDR3 contains 17 residues. With V trimmed by 3 bases and J by 2 bases, 13 bases remained unmatched. Germline-derived CDR1 and CDR2 are SGHRS and YFSETQ. CDR3 nucleotides: TGCGCCAGCAGCTCAGCGGGAGCCGGGACTGTAACCTACGAGCAGTACTTC. This codes for CASSSAGAGTVTYEQYF. The complete variable domain, with remaining parts taken from reference TRBV5-1 and TRBJ2-7, reads KAGVTQTPRYLIKTRGQQVTLSCSPISGHRSVSWYQQTPGQGLQFLFEYFSETQRNKGNFPGRFSGRQFSNSRSEMNVSTLELGDSALYLCASSSAGAGTVTYEQYFGPGTRLTVT.

The chain employs TRBV18 and TRBJ2-1; D remains ambiguous. There are 12 residues in the CDR3. Trimming pared 3 bases from V and 6 bases from J, leaving 6 bases between. Germline V gives CDR1 KGHSH, CDR2 LQKENI. The DNA for the CDR3 is TGTGCCAGCTCACCTTCGGGCAATGAGCAGTTCTTC. Its protein product is CASSPSGNEQFF.

V is TRBV2 and J is TRBJ1-2; D gene ambiguous. This CDR3 region has 14 residues. Per germline, CDR1 SNHLY and CDR2 FYNNEI. V was trimmed by 4 bases and J by 2 bases, leaving 11 bases between them. The CDR3 sequence is CASSGQALNYGYTF. The CDR3, as DNA: TGTGCCAGCAGTGGTCAGGCTCTCAACTATGGCTACACCTTC.

The rearrangement joins TRBV19 to TRBJ1-4; TRBD1 matches 10 bases. The germline gives CDR1 LNHDA, CDR2 SQIVND (reference sequence). The CDR3 runs 16 residues. The J segment lost 5 bases and the V segment lost 0 bases, leaving 3 bases of the junction unmatched. For the CDR3, the DNA is TGTGCCAGTAGTATAGAGACGACAGGGGGCAATGAAAAACTGTTTTTT. This gives the protein CASSIETTGGNEKLFF.

The chain is built from TRBV7-9 and TRBJ1-1, with unresolved D. CDR1 and CDR2 (germline): SEHNR, FQNEAQ (reference sequence). The V end was cut by 3 bases, the J end by 0 bases, with 14 bases between. The CDR3 has 16 residues. Written as DNA, the CDR3 is TGTGCCAGCAGCTTGTCGGGGTTAATCATGAACACTGAAGCTTTCTTT. As protein: CASSLSGLIMNTEAFF.

V usage is TRBV7-3 and J usage is TRBJ2-3; TRBD2 matches 7 bases. Germline lookup yields CDR1 SGHTA and CDR2 FQGTGA. With 1 base clipped from V and 5 bases from J, the junction kept 9 bases outside the gene matches. The CDR3 extends over 16 amino acids. The CDR3 region is CASSLIQSGVGDTQYF. The CDR3, as DNA: TGTGCCAGCAGCTTAATTCAGAGCGGGGTTGGAGATACGCAGTATTTT.

The genes are TRBV30 and TRBJ1-2; D not certain. Germline V gives CDR1 GTSNPN, CDR2 SVGIG (reference sequence). V was trimmed by 0 bases and J by 10 bases, leaving 9 bases between them. The length of the CDR3 is 11 residues. CDR3 amino acids: CAWSVQIDYTF. The CDR3 DNA reads TGTGCCTGGAGTGTACAGATCGACTACACCTTC.

The V call is TRBV12-3 or TRBV12-4, the J call TRBJ1-2; D possibly corresponds to TRBD1 (5 bases). This CDR3 has 13 amino acids. The ends were cut back, 6 bases at V and 6 bases at J, with 14 bases in the middle. DNA for the CDR3: TGTGCCAGCAGATCCGGGGGGGGGAATGGCTACACCTTC. Residues: CASRSGGGNGYTF.

This clone was detected only once. The chain joins TRBV28 to TRBJ1-2; maybe TRBD1 (6 bases). Per the germline V gene, CDR1 is MDHEN and CDR2 is SYDVKM. The CDR3 is made up of 13 amino acids. The ends were cut back, 3 bases at V and 4 bases at J, with 9 bases in the middle. The CDR3 is CASSLNRAYGYTF. The CDR3 region has the DNA TGTGCCAGCAGTTTGAACAGGGCCTATGGCTACACCTTC.

This clone was seen only a few times. Here the CDR3 reads CASSSHSQSTDTQYF. The CDR3 DNA sequence: TGTGCCAGCAGTTCACACAGCCAAAGCACAGATACGCAGTATTTT. The chain uses TRBV28 and TRBJ2-3, with no clear D. V lost 4 bases and J 0 bases, leaving 11 bases between the germline ends. This CDR3 spans 15 amino acids. Germline loops: CDR1 MDHEN, CDR2 SYDVKM.

The chain couples TRBV6-1 to TRBJ1-4, with TRBD1 matching 9 bases. Germline CDR1 reads MNHNS; CDR2 reads SASEGT. The CDR3 consists of 14 residues. Trimming at V came to 7 bases and at J to 7 bases, leaving 7 bases not matched to a gene. The CDR3 is CASTGTGSLEKLFF. The CDR3 DNA reads TGTGCCAGCACCGGGACAGGGTCCCTTGAAAAACTGTTTTTT.

The chain uses TRBV2 and TRBJ1-5, with no clear D. CDR3 length: 14 residues. CDR1 is SNHLY and CDR2 is FYNNEI in the germline V gene. The germline V and J ends were trimmed by 3 bases and 0 bases, with 6 bases remaining between them. CDR3: CASSDRYSNQPQHF. CDR3 coding DNA: TGTGCCAGCAGTGACAGGTATAGCAATCAGCCCCAGCATTTT.

The genes are TRBV12-3 or TRBV12-4 and TRBJ1-2, with D hard to call. V lost 3 bases to trimming and J lost 8 bases, with 10 bases between them. The CDR3 loop spans 12 amino acids. The chain's CDR3 is CASSFSLRGYTF. The CDR3 DNA follows: TGTGCCAGCAGTTTTAGTCTGCGGGGCTACACCTTC.

V is TRBV6-6 and J is TRBJ1-3; D not resolved. Trimming took off 1 base at V and 8 bases at J, with 9 bases between the two ends. CDR1 is MNHNY, CDR2 SVGAGI, per germline (reference sequence). This CDR3 spans 13 amino acids. CDR3 region: CASSYLGPDTIYF. The CDR3 DNA reads TGTGCCAGCAGTTACTTGGGTCCGGACACCATATATTTT.

The CDR3, as DNA: TGCGCCAGCAGCGTTGGTCCTGAGACACATACACCCCTCCACTTT. It codes for CASSVGPETHTPLHF. The chain couples TRBV5-1 to TRBJ1-6; D gene unclear. V shed 4 bases and J shed 11 bases, with 19 bases lying between them. This CDR3 has 15 residues. The V gene's germline CDR1 is SGHRS and CDR2 YFSETQ.

The chain recombines TRBV19 with TRBJ1-6, with a possible D match to TRBD1 (6 bases). CDR1 and CDR2 from the germline V gene are LNHDA and SQIVND (reference sequence). V was shortened by 8 bases and J by 10 bases, with 21 bases between the two germline ends. This CDR3 has 15 amino acids. CDR3 in DNA: TGTGCCAGTTCCGCCACGTCAGGGGAATACTCACCCCTCCACTTT. This translates into CASSATSGEYSPLHF.

This chain connects TRBV15 to TRBJ2-5; TRBD2 agrees at 8 bases. The CDR3 totals 19 residues. From germline, CDR1 is LNHNV and CDR2 YYDKDF (reference sequence). V trimming: 7 bases; J trimming: 2 bases; junction bases outside the gene matches: 21. This CDR3 is CATTSQWGGTSGLQETQYF. The DNA for the CDR3 is TGTGCCACCACTTCTCAGTGGGGTGGGACTAGTGGGTTACAAGAGACCCAGTACTTC. Filled out from reference TRBV15 and TRBJ2-5, the complete variable domain reads DAMVIQNPRYQVTQFGKPVTLSCSQTLNHNVMYWYQQKSSQAPKLLFHYYDKDFNNEADTPDNFQSRRPNTSFCFLDIRSPGLGDTAMYLCATTSQWGGTSGLQETQYFGPGTRLLVL.

The chain couples TRBV3-1 (or the pseudogene TRBV3-2) to TRBJ1-1; the D gene is possibly TRBD1 (6 bases). Germline V gene sequence: CDR1 LGHDT, CDR2 YNNKEL (reference sequence). Trimming shortened V by 8 bases and J by 1 base, and 14 bases separated the two germline ends. The CDR3 has 14 residues. The CDR3 nucleotides read TGTGCCAGCTCGACACCACAGGGGAACACTGAAGCTTTCTTT. The encoded protein is CASSTPQGNTEAFF.